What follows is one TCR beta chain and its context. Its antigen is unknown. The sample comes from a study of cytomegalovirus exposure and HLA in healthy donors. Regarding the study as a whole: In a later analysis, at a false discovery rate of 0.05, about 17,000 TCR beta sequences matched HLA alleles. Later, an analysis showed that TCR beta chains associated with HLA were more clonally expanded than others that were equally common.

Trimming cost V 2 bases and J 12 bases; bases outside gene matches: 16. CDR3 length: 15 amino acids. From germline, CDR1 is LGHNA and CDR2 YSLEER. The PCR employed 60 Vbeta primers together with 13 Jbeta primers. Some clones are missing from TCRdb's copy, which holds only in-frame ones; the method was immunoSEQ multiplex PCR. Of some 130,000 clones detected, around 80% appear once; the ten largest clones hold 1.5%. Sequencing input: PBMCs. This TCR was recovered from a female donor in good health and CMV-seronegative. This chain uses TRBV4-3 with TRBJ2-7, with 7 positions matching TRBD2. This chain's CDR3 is CASSQTIGSGTPVYF. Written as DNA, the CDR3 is TGCGCCAGCAGCCAAACCATCGGGAGCGGGACTCCGGTGTACTTC.